The T cell receptor beta chain described here comes from a study of regulatory dendritic cells for organ transplantation. Only a few counts were recorded for this clone. Its antigen is not identified. Allogeneic regulatory or mature dendritic cells were co-cultured for 5 days with CFSE-labeled sorted T cells at 1:10. Sequencing used immunoSEQ multiplex PCR; TCRdb keeps in-frame clones, though not all of them. The sample contains tens of thousands of clones, roughly 85% of which appear only once. The material sequenced was naive CD4+ T cells from blood cultured with dendritic cells. Regarding subset: CD45RA+ naive T cells. The sequence derives from a human donor in good health.

The CDR3 reads CASRTAGQPQHF. The CDR3, as DNA: TGTGCCAGCAGAACGGCGGGTCAGCCCCAGCATTTT. This chain uses TRBV28 with TRBJ1-5; D is uncertain. Trimming took off 6 bases at V and 6 bases at J, with 9 bases between the two ends. Germline CDR1 reads MDHEN; CDR2 reads SYDVKM. This CDR3 has 12 amino acids.